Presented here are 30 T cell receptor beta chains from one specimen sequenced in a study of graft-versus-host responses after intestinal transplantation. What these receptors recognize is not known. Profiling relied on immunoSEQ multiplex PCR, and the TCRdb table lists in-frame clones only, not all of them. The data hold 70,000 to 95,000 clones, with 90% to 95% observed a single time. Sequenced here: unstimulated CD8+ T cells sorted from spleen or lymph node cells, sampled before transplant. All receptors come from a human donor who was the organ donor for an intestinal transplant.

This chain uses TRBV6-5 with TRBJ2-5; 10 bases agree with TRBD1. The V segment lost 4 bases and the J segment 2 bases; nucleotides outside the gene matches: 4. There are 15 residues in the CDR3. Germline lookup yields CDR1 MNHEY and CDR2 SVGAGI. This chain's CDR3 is CASSLGTGVQETQYF. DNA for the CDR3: TGTGCCAGCAGTTTGGGGACAGGGGTTCAAGAGACCCAGTACTTC.

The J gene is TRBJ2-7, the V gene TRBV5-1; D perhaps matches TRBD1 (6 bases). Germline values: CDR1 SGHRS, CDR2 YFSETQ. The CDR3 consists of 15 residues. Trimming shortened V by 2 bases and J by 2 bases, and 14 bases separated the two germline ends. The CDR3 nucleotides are TGCGCCAGCAGCTTCGACCGGGACACAACCTACGAGCAGTACTTC. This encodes CASSFDRDTTYEQYF.

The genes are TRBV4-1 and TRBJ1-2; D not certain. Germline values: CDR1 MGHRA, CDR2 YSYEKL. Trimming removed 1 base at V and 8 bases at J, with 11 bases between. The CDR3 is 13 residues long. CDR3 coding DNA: TGCGCCAGCAGCCAAGCGGGAGGGCGCGGCTACACCTTC. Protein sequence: CASSQAGGRGYTF.

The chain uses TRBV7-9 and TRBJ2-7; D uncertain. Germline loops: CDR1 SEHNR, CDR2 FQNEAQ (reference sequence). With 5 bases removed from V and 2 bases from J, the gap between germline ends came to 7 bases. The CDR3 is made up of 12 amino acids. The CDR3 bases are TGTGCCAGCAGCCAGGCTGCCTACGAGCAGTACTTC. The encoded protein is CASSQAAYEQYF.

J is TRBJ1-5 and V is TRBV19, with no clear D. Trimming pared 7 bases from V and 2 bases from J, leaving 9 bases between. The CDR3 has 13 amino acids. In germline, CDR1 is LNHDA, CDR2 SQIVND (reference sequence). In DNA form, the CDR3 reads TGTGCCAGTACCCTTCGCGGCAATCAGCCCCAGCATTTT. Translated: CASTLRGNQPQHF.

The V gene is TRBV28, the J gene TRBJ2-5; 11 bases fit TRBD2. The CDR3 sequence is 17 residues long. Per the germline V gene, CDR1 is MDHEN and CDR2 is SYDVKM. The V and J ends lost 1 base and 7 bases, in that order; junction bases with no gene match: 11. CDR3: CASSLSGLAALRGTQYF. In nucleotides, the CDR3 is TGTGCCAGCAGTTTATCGGGACTAGCGGCCCTCCGGGGGACCCAGTACTTC.

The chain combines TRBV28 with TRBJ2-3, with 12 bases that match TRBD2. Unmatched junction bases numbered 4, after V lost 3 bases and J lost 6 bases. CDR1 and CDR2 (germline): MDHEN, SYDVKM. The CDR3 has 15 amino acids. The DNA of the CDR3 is TGTGCCAGCAGTTTCGGGACTAGCGGGCCCGATACGCAGTATTTT. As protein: CASSFGTSGPDTQYF. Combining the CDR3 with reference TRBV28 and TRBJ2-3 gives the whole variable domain DVKVTQSSRYLVKRTGEKVFLECVQDMDHENMFWYRQDPGLGLRLIYFSYDVKMKEKGDIPEGYSVSREKKERFSLILESASTNQTSMYLCASSFGTSGPDTQYFGPGTRLTVL.

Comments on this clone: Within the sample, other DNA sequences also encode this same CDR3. The CDR3 spells CASSPDSYEQYF. CDR3 in DNA: TGCGCCAGCAGCCCAGACAGTTACGAGCAGTACTTC. The rearrangement links TRBV4-1 to TRBJ2-7; TRBD1 might be the D (5 bases). Trimming removed 4 bases from V and 4 bases from J, with 8 bases in between. The CDR3 has 12 amino acids. Germline CDR1 MGHRA, CDR2 YSYEKL.

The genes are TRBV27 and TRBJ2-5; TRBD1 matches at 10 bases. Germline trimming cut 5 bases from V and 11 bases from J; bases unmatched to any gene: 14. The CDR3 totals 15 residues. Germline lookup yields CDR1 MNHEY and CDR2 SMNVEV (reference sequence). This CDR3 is CASSPLPGQGYKQYF. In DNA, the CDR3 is TGTGCCAGCAGTCCACTACCGGGACAGGGGTATAAGCAGTACTTC.

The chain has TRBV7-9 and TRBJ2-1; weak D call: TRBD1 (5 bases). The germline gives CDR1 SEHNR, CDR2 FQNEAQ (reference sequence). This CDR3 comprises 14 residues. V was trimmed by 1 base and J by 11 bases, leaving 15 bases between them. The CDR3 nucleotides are TGTGCCAGCAGCTTAGTCTTGGGGCCACCTCAGCAGTTCTTC. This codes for CASSLVLGPPQQFF.

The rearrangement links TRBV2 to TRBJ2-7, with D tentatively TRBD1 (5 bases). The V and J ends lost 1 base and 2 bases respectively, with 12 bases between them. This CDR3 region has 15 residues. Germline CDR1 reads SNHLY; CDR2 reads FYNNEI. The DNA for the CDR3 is TGTGCCAGCAGTGAAGGGCCAGGGCGAACCTACGAGCAGTACTTC. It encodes CASSEGPGRTYEQYF. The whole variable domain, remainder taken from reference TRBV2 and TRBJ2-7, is EPEVTQTPSHQVTQMGQEVILRCVPISNHLYFYWYRQILGQKVEFLVSFYNNEISEKSEIFDDQFSVERPDGSNFTLKIRSTKLEDSAMYFCASSEGPGRTYEQYFGPGTRLTVT.

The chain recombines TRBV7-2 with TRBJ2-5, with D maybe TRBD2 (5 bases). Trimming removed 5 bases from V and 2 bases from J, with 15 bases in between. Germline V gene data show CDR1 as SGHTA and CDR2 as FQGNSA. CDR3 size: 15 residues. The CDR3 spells CASSPTITSQETQYF. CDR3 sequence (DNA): TGTGCCAGCAGCCCTACGATTACTAGTCAAGAGACCCAGTACTTC.

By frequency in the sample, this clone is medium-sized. The CDR3 DNA reads TGTGCCAGCAGTTACTTCCCGGACAGGGCGGATGATGAAGCTTTCTTT. Translating it yields CASSYFPDRADDEAFF. The chain has TRBV6-5 and TRBJ1-1; 8 bases match TRBD1. In germline, CDR1 is MNHEY, CDR2 SVGAGI. The V and J ends lost 1 base and 7 bases, in that order; junction bases with no gene match: 11. This CDR3 region has 16 residues.

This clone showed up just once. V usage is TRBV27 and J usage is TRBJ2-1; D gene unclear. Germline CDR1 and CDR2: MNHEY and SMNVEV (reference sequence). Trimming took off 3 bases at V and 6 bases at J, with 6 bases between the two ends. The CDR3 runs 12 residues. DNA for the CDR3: TGTGCCAGCAGTTTCGGGTCCAATGAGCAGTTCTTC. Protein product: CASSFGSNEQFF.

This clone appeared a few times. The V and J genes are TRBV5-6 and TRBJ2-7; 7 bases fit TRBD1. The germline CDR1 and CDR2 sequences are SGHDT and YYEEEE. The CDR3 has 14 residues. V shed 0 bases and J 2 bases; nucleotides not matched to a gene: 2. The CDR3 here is CASSLGGTAYEQYF. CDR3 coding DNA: TGTGCCAGCAGCTTGGGGGGGACAGCCTACGAGCAGTACTTC.

DNA for the CDR3: TGCAGCGTTGAAGGACACAGGGGCCCCGGGGAGCTGTTTTTT. Protein sequence: CSVEGHRGPGELFF. This chain joins TRBV29-1 and TRBJ2-2, with 7 nucleotides matching TRBD1. CDR1 is SQVTM and CDR2 is ANQGSEA in the germline V gene. Losses at the gene ends were 1 base for V and 6 bases for J; bases not matched to a gene: 5. This CDR3 contains 14 residues.

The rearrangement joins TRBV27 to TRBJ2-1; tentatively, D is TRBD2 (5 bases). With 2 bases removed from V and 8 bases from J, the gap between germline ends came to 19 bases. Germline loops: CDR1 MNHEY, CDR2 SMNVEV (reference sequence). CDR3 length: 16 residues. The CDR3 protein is CASSLSEGIGVDEQFF. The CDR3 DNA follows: TGTGCCAGCAGTTTAAGTGAGGGCATTGGGGTCGATGAGCAGTTCTTC.

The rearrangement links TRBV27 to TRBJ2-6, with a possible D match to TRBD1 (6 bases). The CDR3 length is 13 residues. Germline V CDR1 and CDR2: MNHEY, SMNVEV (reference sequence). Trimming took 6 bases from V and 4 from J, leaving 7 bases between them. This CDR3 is CASRGAGANVLTF. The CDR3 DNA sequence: TGTGCCAGCAGGGGGGCCGGGGCCAACGTCCTGACTTTC.

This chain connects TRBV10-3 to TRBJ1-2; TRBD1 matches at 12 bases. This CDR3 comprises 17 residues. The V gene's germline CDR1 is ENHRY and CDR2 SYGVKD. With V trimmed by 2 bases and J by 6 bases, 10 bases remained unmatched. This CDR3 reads CAISETASGTGGDGYTF. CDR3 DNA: TGTGCCATCAGTGAGACAGCATCCGGGACAGGGGGCGATGGCTACACCTTC.

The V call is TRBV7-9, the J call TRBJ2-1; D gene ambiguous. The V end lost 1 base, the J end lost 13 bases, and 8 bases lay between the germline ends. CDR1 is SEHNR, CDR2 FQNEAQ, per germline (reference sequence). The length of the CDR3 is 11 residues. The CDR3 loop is CASSLVPQQFF. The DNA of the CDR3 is TGTGCCAGCAGCTTAGTCCCACAACAGTTCTTC.

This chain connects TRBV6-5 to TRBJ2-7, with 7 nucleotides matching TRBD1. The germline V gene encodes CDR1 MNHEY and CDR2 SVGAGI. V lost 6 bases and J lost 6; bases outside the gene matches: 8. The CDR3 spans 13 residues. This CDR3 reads CASSDRVRAEQYF. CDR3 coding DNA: TGTGCCAGCAGCGACAGGGTCCGGGCCGAGCAGTACTTC.

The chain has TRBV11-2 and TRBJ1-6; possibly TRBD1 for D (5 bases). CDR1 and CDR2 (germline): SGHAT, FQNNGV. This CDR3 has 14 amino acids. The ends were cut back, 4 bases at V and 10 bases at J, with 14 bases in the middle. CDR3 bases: TGTGCCAGCAGCTGGGACGGGAGCGGCTCACCCCTCCACTTT. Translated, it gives CASSWDGSGSPLHF. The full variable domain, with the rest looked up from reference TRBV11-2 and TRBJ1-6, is EAGVAQSPRYKIIEKRQSVAFWCNPISGHATLYWYQQILGQGPKLLIQFQNNGVVDDSQLPKDRFSAERLKGVDSTLKIQPAKLEDSAVYLCASSWDGSGSPLHFGNGTRLTVT.

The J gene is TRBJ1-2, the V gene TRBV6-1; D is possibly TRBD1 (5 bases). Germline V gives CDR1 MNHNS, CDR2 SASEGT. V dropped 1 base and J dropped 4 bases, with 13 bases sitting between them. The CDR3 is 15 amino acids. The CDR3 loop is CASSEGQGLRYGYTF. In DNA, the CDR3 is TGTGCCAGCAGTGAAGGGCAGGGCCTTCGCTATGGCTACACCTTC.

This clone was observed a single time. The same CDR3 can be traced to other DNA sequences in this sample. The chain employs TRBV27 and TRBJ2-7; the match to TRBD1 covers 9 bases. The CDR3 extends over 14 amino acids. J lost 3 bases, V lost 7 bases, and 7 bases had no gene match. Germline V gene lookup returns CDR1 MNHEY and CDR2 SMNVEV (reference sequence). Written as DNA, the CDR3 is TGTGCCAGCAAGTACGGACAGGGGAACTACGAGCAGTACTTC. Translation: CASKYGQGNYEQYF.

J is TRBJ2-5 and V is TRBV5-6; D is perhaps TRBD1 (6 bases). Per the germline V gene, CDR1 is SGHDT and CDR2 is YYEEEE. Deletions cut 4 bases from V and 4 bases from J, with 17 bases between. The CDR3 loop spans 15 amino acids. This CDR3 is CASSRATGQGETQYF. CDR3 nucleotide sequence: TGTGCCAGCAGCCGCGCGACAGGTCAGGGAGAGACCCAGTACTTC. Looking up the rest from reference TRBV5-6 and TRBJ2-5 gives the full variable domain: DAGVTQSPTHLIKTRGQQVTLRCSPKSGHDTVSWYQQALGQGPQFIFQYYEEEERQRGNFPDRFSGHQFPNYSSELNVNALLLGDSALYLCASSRATGQGETQYFGPGTRLLVL.

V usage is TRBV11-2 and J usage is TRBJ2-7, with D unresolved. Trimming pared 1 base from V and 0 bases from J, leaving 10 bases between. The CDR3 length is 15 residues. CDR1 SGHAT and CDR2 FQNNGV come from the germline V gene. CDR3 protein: CASSLASEVSYEQYF. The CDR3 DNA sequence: TGTGCCAGCAGCTTAGCATCTGAGGTCTCCTACGAGCAGTACTTC.

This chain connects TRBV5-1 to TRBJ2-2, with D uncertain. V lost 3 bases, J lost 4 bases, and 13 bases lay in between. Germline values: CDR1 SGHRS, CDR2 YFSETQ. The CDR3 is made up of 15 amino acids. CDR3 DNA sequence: TGCGCCAGCAGCTGGGCGCGACCTCGCACCGGGGAGCTGTTTTTT. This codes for CASSWARPRTGELFF.

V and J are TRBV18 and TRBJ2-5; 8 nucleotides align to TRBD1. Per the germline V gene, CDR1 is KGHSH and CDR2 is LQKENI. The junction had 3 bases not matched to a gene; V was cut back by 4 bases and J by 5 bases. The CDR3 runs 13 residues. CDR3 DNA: TGTGCCAGCTCACGCCGACAGGGGGAGACCCAGTACTTC. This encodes CASSRRQGETQYF.

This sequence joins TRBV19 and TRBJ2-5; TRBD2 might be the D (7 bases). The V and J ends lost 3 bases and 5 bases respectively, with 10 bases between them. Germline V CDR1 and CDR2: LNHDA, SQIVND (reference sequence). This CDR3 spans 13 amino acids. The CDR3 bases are TGTGCCAGTAGTATGCGGGGGCTGGAGACCCAGTACTTC. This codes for CASSMRGLETQYF. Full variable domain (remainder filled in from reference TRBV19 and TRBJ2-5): DGGITQSPKYLFRKEGQNVTLSCEQNLNHDAMYWYRQDPGQGLRLIYYSQIVNDFQKGDIAEGYSVSREKKESFPLTVTSAQKNPTAFYLCASSMRGLETQYFGPGTRLLVL.

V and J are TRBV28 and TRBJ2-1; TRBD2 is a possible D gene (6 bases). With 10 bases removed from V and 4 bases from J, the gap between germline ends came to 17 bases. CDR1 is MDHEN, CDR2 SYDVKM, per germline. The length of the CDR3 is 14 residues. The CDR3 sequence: CATTYLGGYNEQFF. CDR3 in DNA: TGTGCCACTACCTATCTGGGGGGATACAATGAGCAGTTCTTC.